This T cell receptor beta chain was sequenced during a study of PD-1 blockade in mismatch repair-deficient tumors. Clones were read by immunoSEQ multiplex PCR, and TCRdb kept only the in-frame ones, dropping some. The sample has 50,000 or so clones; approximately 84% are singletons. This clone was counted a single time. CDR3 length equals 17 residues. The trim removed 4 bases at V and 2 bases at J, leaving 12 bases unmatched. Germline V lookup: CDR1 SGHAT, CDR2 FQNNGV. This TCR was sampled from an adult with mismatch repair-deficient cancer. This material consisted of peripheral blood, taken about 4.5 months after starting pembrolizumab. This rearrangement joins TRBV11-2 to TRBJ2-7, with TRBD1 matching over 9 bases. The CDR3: CASSSRGQGRRTYEQYF. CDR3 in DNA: TGTGCCAGCAGCTCCCGGGGACAGGGAAGAAGGACCTACGAGCAGTACTTC. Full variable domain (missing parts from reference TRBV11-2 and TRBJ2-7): EAGVAQSPRYKIIEKRQSVAFWCNPISGHATLYWYQQILGQGPKLLIQFQNNGVVDDSQLPKDRFSAERLKGVDSTLKIQPAKLEDSAVYLCASSSRGQGRRTYEQYFGPGTRLTVT.